One and the same sample provided the 21 T cell receptor beta chains below, sequenced in a study of CD8+ T cells in alopecia areata. It was cDNA, reverse transcribed from extracted RNA, that served as the sequencing template. Clones were sequenced by immunoSEQ multiplex PCR, and TCRdb holds only the in-frame ones, with some missing. Of 75,000 to 100,000 clones listed, roughly 41% were seen once; the top ten hold 1% to 1.5%. Sequencing used CD4+ T cells sorted from blood. The receptors were sampled from a human donor with alopecia areata.

This clone has just a few counts. The genes are TRBV7-2 and TRBJ2-5; TRBD1 or TRBD2 may be the D gene (5 bases each). Germline V gene sequence: CDR1 SGHTA, CDR2 FQGNSA. This CDR3 is 13 amino acids long. V shed 2 bases and J shed 5 bases, with 9 bases lying between them. CDR3 nucleotide sequence: TGTGCCAGCAGCTTAACCAGGGAGGAGACCCAGTACTTC. Translation gives CASSLTREETQYF.

This clone was recorded a few times. The CDR3 sequence is CSVGQGTSGTNEKLFF. The CDR3 nucleotides read TGCAGCGTTGGGCAGGGGACATCAGGAACTAATGAAAAACTGTTTTTT. The J gene is TRBJ1-4, the V gene TRBV29-1; the D gene is possibly TRBD1 (6 bases). Trimming stripped 4 bases from V and 1 base from J, with 16 bases between. Germline CDR1 and CDR2: SQVTM and ANQGSEA. CDR3 length equals 16 residues.

There are a few counts of this clone. The rearrangement joins TRBV7-2 to TRBJ2-7, with 8 bases matching TRBD1. J gave up 3 bases and V 0 bases, and 7 bases lay outside the gene matches. The length of the CDR3 is 16 residues. From germline, CDR1 is SGHTA and CDR2 FQGNSA. CDR3 region: CASSLASQGAGYEQYF. The CDR3 DNA reads as TGTGCCAGCAGCTTAGCGAGCCAGGGGGCTGGCTACGAGCAGTACTTC. The entire variable domain, with the rest obtained from reference TRBV7-2 and TRBJ2-7, is as follows: GAGVSQSPSNKVTEKGKDVELRCDPISGHTALYWYRQSLGQGLEFLIYFQGNSAPDKSGLPSDRFSAERTGGSVSTLTIQRTQQEDSAVYLCASSLASQGAGYEQYFGPGTRLTVT.

The sample holds one count of this clone. J is TRBJ2-1 and V is TRBV15; D is unclear. The germline CDR1 and CDR2 sequences are LNHNV and YYDKDF (reference sequence). V lost 0 bases and J lost 9, with 6 bases in between. CDR3 length: 12 residues. The CDR3 loop is CATSRDSGEQFF. The CDR3 coding sequence is TGTGCCACCAGCAGAGATTCCGGTGAGCAGTTCTTC.

The chain couples TRBV10-3 to TRBJ2-7, with 8 bases identical to TRBD2. The germline V gene encodes CDR1 ENHRY and CDR2 SYGVKD. This CDR3 has 15 residues. Trimming at V came to 10 bases and at J to 5 bases, leaving 16 bases not matched to a gene. CDR3 DNA: TGTGCCACCAGACCCCGCCAGCGGGGGTCCGACGAGCAGTACTTC. It is translated as CATRPRQRGSDEQYF.

The chain has TRBV19 and TRBJ1-5; 9 bases agree with TRBD1. This CDR3 is built from 17 residues. V gave up 9 bases and J gave up 0 bases; unmatched junction bases: 12. The germline V gene encodes CDR1 LNHDA and CDR2 SQIVND (reference sequence). The CDR3 region has the DNA TGTGCCAGCAATACCAACAGGGGGCTTAGTAGCAATCAGCCCCAGCATTTT. This codes for CASNTNRGLSSNQPQHF. Using reference TRBV19 and TRBJ1-5 for the parts outside the CDR3, the full variable domain is DGGITQSPKYLFRKEGQNVTLSCEQNLNHDAMYWYRQDPGQGLRLIYYSQIVNDFQKGDIAEGYSVSREKKESFPLTVTSAQKNPTAFYLCASNTNRGLSSNQPQHFGDGTRLSIL.

This clone was seen only a few times. The CDR3 is CASSHLVYPDTQYF. In DNA form, the CDR3 reads TGTGCCAGCAGCCACCTAGTATACCCAGATACGCAGTATTTT. The V call is TRBV7-2, the J call TRBJ2-3; D uncertain. The CDR3 covers 14 residues. Germline assignment: CDR1 SGHTA and CDR2 FQGNSA. Trimming cost V 5 bases and J 4 bases, with 13 bases left between them.

V gene TRBV27 combines with J gene TRBJ2-1; 12 nucleotides agree with TRBD2. Germline V lookup: CDR1 MNHEY, CDR2 SMNVEV (reference sequence). V lost 3 bases, J lost 5 bases, and 2 bases stayed unmatched. This CDR3 is built from 15 residues. CDR3 bases: TGTGCCAGCAGTTTTGCTAGCGGGAGGGACAATGAGCAGTTCTTC. Protein: CASSFASGRDNEQFF.

This clone appeared a few times. The rearrangement joins TRBV2 to TRBJ2-5; 8 bases match TRBD1. Germline lookup yields CDR1 SNHLY and CDR2 FYNNEI. After removal of 2 bases from V and 4 bases from J, the junction contained 3 bases not matched to a gene. The CDR3 spans 14 residues. CDR3 in amino acids: CASSEYRGRETQYF. As DNA, the CDR3 is TGTGCCAGCAGTGAATACAGGGGGAGAGAGACCCAGTACTTC.

V usage is TRBV2 and J usage is TRBJ2-2; no clear D gene. The CDR3 covers 12 residues. Germline CDR1 is SNHLY and CDR2 is FYNNEI. Trimming left V 8 bases short and J 8 bases short, with 12 bases between. DNA for the CDR3: TGTGCCAGCTCCTTTCTTCGAGGGGAGCTGTTTTTT. It is translated as CASSFLRGELFF. Filled out from reference TRBV2 and TRBJ2-2, the complete variable domain reads EPEVTQTPSHQVTQMGQEVILRCVPISNHLYFYWYRQILGQKVEFLVSFYNNEISEKSEIFDDQFSVERPDGSNFTLKIRSTKLEDSAMYFCASSFLRGELFFGEGSRLTVL.

This clone was detected only a few times. As DNA, the CDR3 is TGTGCCAGCAGTTTGATTACAGATACGCAGTATTTT. It translates to CASSLITDTQYF. J is TRBJ2-3 and V is TRBV7-9; D gene ambiguous. The V gene's germline CDR1 is SEHNR and CDR2 FQNEAQ (reference sequence). This CDR3 has 12 residues. V was clipped by 6 bases and J by 3 bases, with 7 bases between them.

This clone has just a few counts. The chain joins TRBV7-2 to TRBJ2-7; the D gene could be TRBD1 or TRBD2 (5 bases each). The V end lost 5 bases, the J end lost 3 bases, and 20 bases lay between the germline ends. CDR1 and CDR2 from the germline V gene are SGHTA and FQGNSA. The CDR3 length is 16 residues. The CDR3 spells CASSPPIRDGGYEQYF. CDR3 in DNA: TGTGCCAGCAGCCCACCAATCCGGGACGGAGGCTACGAGCAGTACTTC.

This clone has only a few counts. The CDR3 DNA follows: TGTGCTTTTGAAGATAGCACAGATACGCAGTATTTT. Translated: CAFEDSTDTQYF. This chain links TRBV30 with TRBJ2-3; no clear D. This CDR3 contains 12 residues. Germline CDR1 is GTSNPN and CDR2 is SVGIG (reference sequence). The complete variable domain, with remaining parts taken from reference TRBV30 and TRBJ2-3, reads SQTIHQWPATLVQPVGSPLSLECTVEGTSNPNLYWYRQAAGRGLQLLFYSVGIGQISSEVPQNLSASRPQDRQFILSSKKLLLSDSGFYLCAFEDSTDTQYFGPGTRLTVL.

This clone appeared a few times. The chain joins TRBV28 to TRBJ2-7; possibly TRBD1 for D (6 bases). V was trimmed by 8 bases and J by 2 bases, leaving 13 bases between them. Per the germline V gene, CDR1 is MDHEN and CDR2 is SYDVKM. The CDR3 has 13 amino acids. As DNA, the CDR3 is TGTGCCAGCCTGGACAGTAGCACCTACGAGCAGTACTTC. It codes for CASLDSSTYEQYF.

The chain joins TRBV7-9 to TRBJ2-5; unclear D gene. CDR1 is SEHNR, CDR2 FQNEAQ, per germline (reference sequence). V lost 1 base, J lost 1 base, and 10 bases lay in between. The length of the CDR3 is 15 residues. The CDR3 region is CASSLEGRVQETQYF. For the CDR3, the DNA is TGTGCCAGCAGCTTAGAAGGTCGGGTCCAAGAGACCCAGTACTTC.

This sequence joins TRBV9 and TRBJ2-1, with 9 bases matching TRBD2. Germline CDR1 reads SGDLS; CDR2 reads YYNGEE. The CDR3 extends over 16 amino acids. The J segment lost 9 bases and the V segment lost 4 bases, leaving 14 bases of the junction unmatched. The CDR3 sequence: CASSPRGAGGSFEQFF. For the CDR3, the DNA is TGTGCCAGCAGCCCCAGGGGAGCGGGAGGCTCCTTTGAGCAGTTCTTC. The entire variable domain, with the rest obtained from reference TRBV9 and TRBJ2-1, is as follows: DSGVTQTPKHLITATGQRVTLRCSPRSGDLSVYWYQQSLDQGLQFLIQYYNGEERAKGNILERFSAQQFPDLHSELNLSSLELGDSALYFCASSPRGAGGSFEQFFGPGTRLTVL.

This clone was found a few times. The chain joins TRBV14 to TRBJ2-6; D is uncertain. CDR1 and CDR2 (germline): SGHDN, FVKESK. The CDR3 contains 14 residues. V lost 3 bases, J lost 3 bases, and 6 bases lay in between. CDR3 sequence: CASSQGGGANVLTF. In nucleotides, the CDR3 is TGTGCCAGCAGCCAGGGCGGTGGGGCCAACGTCCTGACTTTC.

This clone has only a few counts. J is TRBJ2-3 and V is TRBV30; D call uncertain. In germline, CDR1 is GTSNPN, CDR2 SVGIG (reference sequence). The CDR3 is 14 amino acids. V was clipped by 2 bases and J by 1 base, with 10 bases between them. The CDR3 is CAWSRDSGTDTQYF. Written as DNA, the CDR3 is TGTGCCTGGAGTAGGGATTCAGGCACAGATACGCAGTATTTT. Full variable domain (missing parts from reference TRBV30 and TRBJ2-3): SQTIHQWPATLVQPVGSPLSLECTVEGTSNPNLYWYRQAAGRGLQLLFYSVGIGQISSEVPQNLSASRPQDRQFILSSKKLLLSDSGFYLCAWSRDSGTDTQYFGPGTRLTVL.

The table lists this clone with a few counts. The sample carries other DNA sequences with the same CDR3. The V call is TRBV29-1, the J call TRBJ2-2, with 8 bases that match TRBD1. The CDR3 is made up of 14 amino acids. CDR1 SQVTM and CDR2 ANQGSEA come from the germline V gene. CDR3 residues: CSVSRGRGTGELFF. CDR3 DNA: TGCAGTGTGTCCAGGGGGCGCGGTACCGGGGAGCTGTTTTTT.

Of note for this clone: The junction departs from the called germline gene at one end, perhaps through a read error. The chain combines TRBV18 with TRBJ2-7; D uncertain. The CDR3 totals 13 residues. Germline V lookup: CDR1 KGHSH, CDR2 LQKENI. The CDR3 nucleotides are TGTGCCAGCTCCCCACTTCCGTACAACGAGCAGTACTTC. Residues: CASSPLPYNEQYF.

This clone turned up a few times. This chain connects TRBV30 to TRBJ2-7; weak D call: TRBD1 (6 bases). The CDR3 runs 19 residues. Germline V gene lookup returns CDR1 GTSNPN and CDR2 SVGIG (reference sequence). Trimming left V 2 bases short and J 4 bases short, with 30 bases between. The chain's CDR3 is CAWSLLFGQGNRRMYEQYF. Written as DNA, the CDR3 is TGTGCCTGGAGTTTACTTTTCGGGCAGGGGAATCGAAGGATGTACGAGCAGTACTTC.